One T cell receptor (beta chain) is described in this entry. This entry belongs to a study of shared T cell receptors in the human thymus. The CDR3 consists of 19 residues. Per germline, CDR1 MNHEY and CDR2 SMNVEV (reference sequence). V trimming: 6 bases; J trimming: 7 bases; junction bases outside the gene matches: 21. Libraries were prepared by immunoSEQ multiplex PCR; TCRdb keeps only in-frame clonotypes and omits some of them. The table includes roughly 410,000 clones, roughly 94% detected once. The sample comprised thymocytes. The chain combines TRBV27 with TRBJ1-4, with 9 bases identical to TRBD1. This sequence was found in a human donor. CDR3 in DNA: TGTGCCAGCAGGCGCACCGGGACAGGGACCCCCAATCAGAGTGAAAAACTGTTTTTT. Translation gives CASRRTGTGTPNQSEKLFF. Full variable domain (outside the CDR3, taken from reference TRBV27 and TRBJ1-4): EAQVTQNPRYLITVTGKKLTVTCSQNMNHEYMSWYRQDPGLGLRQIYYSMNVEVTDKGDVPEGYKVSRKEKRNFPLILESPSPNQTSLYFCASRRTGTGTPNQSEKLFFGSGTQLSVL.